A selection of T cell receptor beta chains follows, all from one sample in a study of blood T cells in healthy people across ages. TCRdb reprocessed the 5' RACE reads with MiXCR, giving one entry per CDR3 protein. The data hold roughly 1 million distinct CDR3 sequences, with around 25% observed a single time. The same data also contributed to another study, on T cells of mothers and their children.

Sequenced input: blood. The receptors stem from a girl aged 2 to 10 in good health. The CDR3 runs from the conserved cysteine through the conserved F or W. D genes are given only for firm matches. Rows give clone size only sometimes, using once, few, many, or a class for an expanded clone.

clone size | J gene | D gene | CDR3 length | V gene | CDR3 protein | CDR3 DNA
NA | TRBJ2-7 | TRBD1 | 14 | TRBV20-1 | CSAREIQGKGEQYF | TGCAGTGCTAGAGAGATACAGGGGAAAGGCGAGCAGTACTTC
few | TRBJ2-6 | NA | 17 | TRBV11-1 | CASSLGQASSGANVLTF | TGTGCCAGCAGCTTAGGGCAGGCCTCTTCTGGGGCCAACGTCCTGACTTTC
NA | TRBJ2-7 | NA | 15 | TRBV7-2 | CASSLEARSYYEQYF | TGTGCCAGCAGCTTAGAGGCCAGGAGCTACTACGAGCAGTACTTC
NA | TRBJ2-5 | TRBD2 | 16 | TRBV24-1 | CATSDFSGGEQETQYF | TGTGCCACCAGTGATTTTAGCGGGGGAGAACAAGAGACCCAGTACTTC
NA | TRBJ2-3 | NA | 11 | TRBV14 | CASSPGNTQYF | TGTGCCAGCAGCCCTGGGAATACGCAGTATTTT
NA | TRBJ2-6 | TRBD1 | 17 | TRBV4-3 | CASSRPNVGQGTNVLTF | TGCGCCAGCAGCCGCCCCAACGTGGGACAGGGAACCAACGTCCTGACTTTC
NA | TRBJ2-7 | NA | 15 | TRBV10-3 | CAISESRTGSYEQYF | TGTGCCATCAGTGAGTCTCGGACTGGCTCCTACGAGCAGTACTTC
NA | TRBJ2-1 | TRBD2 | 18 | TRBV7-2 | CASSLRSPPSGGYNEQFF | TGTGCCAGCAGCTTAAGGAGCCCGCCTAGCGGGGGGTACAATGAGCAGTTCTTC
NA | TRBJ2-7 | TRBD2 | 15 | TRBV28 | CASSYPREGGDEQYF | TGTGCCAGCAGTTACCCTCGGGAGGGTGGGGACGAGCAGTACTTC
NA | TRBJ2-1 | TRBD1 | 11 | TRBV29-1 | CSVWFGRGKFF | TGCAGCGTTTGGTTCGGCAGGGGGAAGTTCTTC
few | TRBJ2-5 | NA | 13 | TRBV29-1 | CSVEFGVRETQYF | TGCAGCGTTGAATTTGGTGTTCGGGAGACCCAGTACTTC
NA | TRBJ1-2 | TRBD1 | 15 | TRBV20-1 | CSASFMGFRGHGYTF | TGCAGTGCTAGCTTTATGGGCTTCAGGGGGCATGGCTACACCTTC
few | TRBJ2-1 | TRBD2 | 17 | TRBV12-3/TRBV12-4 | CASSPGTSGRIPNEQFF | TGTGCCAGCAGTCCCGGGACTAGCGGGAGGATCCCCAATGAGCAGTTCTTC
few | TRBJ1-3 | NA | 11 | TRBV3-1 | CASTTGNTIYF | TGTGCCAGCACCACCGGAAACACCATATATTTT
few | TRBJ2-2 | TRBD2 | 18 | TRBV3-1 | CASSQVAGGTRGTGELFF | TGTGCCAGCAGCCAAGTGGCGGGGGGGACACGAGGCACCGGGGAGCTGTTTTTT
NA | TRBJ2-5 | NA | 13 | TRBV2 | CASSEAGPETQYF | TGTGCCAGCAGTGAAGCGGGCCCAGAGACCCAGTACTTC
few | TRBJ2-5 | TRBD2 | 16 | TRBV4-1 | CASSQVGLAGVETQYF | TGCGCCAGCAGCCAAGTGGGACTAGCGGGGGTAGAGACCCAGTACTTC
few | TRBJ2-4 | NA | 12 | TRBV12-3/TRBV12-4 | CASSLDSLFKYF | TGTGCCAGCAGTTTAGACTCCCTTTTTAAGTACTTC
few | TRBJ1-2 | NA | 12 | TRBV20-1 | CSARESGGGYTF | TGCAGTGCTAGAGAGTCCGGGGGTGGCTACACCTTC
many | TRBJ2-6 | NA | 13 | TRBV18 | CASSDSGANVLTF | TGTGCCAGCAGTGACTCTGGGGCCAACGTCCTGACTTTC
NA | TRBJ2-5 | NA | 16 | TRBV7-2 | CASSYTGGSGEETQYF | TGTGCCAGCAGTTATACTGGGGGGTCCGGAGAAGAGACCCAGTACTTC
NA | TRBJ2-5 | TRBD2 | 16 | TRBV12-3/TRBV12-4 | CASSRSGLAGRETQYF | TGTGCCAGCAGCCGAAGCGGACTAGCGGGACGAGAGACCCAGTACTTC
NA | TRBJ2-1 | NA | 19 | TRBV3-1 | CASSQDWGSAVPSYNEQFF | TGTGCCAGCAGCCAAGATTGGGGCTCGGCGGTGCCTAGTTACAATGAGCAGTTCTTC
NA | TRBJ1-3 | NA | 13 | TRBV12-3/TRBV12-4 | CASSSTGGNTIYF | TGTGCCAGCAGTTCTACAGGGGGAAACACCATATATTTT
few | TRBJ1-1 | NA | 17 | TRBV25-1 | CASSESGGREIVTEAFF | TGTGCCAGCAGTGAATCGGGGGGCAGGGAAATTGTGACTGAAGCTTTCTTT
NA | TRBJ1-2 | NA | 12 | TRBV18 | CASSGYGVGYTF | TGTGCCAGCTCTGGTTATGGAGTTGGCTACACCTTC
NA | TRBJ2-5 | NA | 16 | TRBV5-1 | CASSLATGGRGETQYF | TGCGCCAGCAGCTTGGCGACCGGGGGAAGAGGAGAGACCCAGTACTTC
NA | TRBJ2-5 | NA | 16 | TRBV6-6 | CASSHYAGQLGETQYF | TGTGCCAGCAGCCACTACGCGGGACAACTAGGGGAGACCCAGTACTTC
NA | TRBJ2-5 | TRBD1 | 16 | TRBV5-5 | CASSDPRQGAFETQYF | TGTGCCAGCAGCGATCCCCGACAGGGGGCCTTTGAGACCCAGTACTTC
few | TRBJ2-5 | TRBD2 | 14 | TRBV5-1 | CASSNGGVEETQYF | TGCGCCAGCAGCAACGGGGGGGTGGAAGAGACCCAGTACTTC
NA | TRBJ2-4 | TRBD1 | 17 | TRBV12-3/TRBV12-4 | CASSRKGQGLAKNIQYF | TGTGCCAGCAGTCGCAAGGGACAGGGACTAGCCAAAAACATTCAGTACTTC